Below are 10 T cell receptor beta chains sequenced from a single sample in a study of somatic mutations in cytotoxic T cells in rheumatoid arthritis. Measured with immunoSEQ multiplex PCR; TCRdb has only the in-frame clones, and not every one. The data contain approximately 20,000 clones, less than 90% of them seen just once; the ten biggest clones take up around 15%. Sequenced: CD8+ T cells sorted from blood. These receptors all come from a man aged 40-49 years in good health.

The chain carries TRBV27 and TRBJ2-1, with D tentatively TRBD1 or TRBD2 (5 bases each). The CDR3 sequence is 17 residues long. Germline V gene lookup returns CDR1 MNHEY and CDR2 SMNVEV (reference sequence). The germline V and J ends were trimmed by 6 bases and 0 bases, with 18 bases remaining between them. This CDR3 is CASSPRGPHSSYNEQFF. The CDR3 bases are TGTGCCAGCAGCCCACGGGGACCGCATAGCTCCTACAATGAGCAGTTCTTC.

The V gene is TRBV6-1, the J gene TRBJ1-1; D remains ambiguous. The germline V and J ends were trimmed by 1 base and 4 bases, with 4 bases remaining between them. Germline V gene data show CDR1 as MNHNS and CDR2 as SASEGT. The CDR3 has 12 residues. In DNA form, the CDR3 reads TGTGCCAGCAGTGAAGGGACCACTGAAGCTTTCTTT. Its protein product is CASSEGTTEAFF.

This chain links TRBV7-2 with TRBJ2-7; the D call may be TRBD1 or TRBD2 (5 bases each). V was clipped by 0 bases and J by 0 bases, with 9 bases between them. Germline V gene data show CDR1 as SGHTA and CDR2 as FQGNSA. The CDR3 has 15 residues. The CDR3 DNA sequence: TGTGCCAGCAGCTTAGCGGGGACGTACTCCTACGAGCAGTACTTC. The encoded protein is CASSLAGTYSYEQYF.

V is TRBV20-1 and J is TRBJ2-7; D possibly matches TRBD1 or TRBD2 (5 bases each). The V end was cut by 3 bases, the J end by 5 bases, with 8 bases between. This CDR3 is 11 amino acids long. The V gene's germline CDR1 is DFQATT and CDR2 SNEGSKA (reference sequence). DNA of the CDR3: TGCAGTGCTAGTCGAGGGGACGAGCAGTACTTC. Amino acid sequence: CSASRGDEQYF.

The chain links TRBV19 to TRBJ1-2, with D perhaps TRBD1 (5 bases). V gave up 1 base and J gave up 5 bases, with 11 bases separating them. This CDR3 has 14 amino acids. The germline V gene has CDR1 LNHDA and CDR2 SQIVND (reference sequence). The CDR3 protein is CASSIAQATYGYTF. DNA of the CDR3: TGTGCCAGTAGTATAGCACAGGCTACATATGGCTACACCTTC. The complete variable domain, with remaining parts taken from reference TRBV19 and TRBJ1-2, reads DGGITQSPKYLFRKEGQNVTLSCEQNLNHDAMYWYRQDPGQGLRLIYYSQIVNDFQKGDIAEGYSVSREKKESFPLTVTSAQKNPTAFYLCASSIAQATYGYTFGSGTRLTVV.

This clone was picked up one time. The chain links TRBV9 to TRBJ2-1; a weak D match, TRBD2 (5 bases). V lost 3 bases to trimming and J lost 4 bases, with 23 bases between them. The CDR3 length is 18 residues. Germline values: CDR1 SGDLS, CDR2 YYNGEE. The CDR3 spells CASSAPVVGGWGYNEQFF. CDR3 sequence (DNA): TGTGCCAGCAGCGCCCCCGTCGTGGGCGGGTGGGGTTACAATGAGCAGTTCTTC.

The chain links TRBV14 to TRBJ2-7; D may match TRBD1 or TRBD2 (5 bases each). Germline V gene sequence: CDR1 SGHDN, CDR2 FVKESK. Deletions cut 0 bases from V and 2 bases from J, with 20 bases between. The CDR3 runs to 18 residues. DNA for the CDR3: TGTGCCAGCAGCCAAGATGGGGTGGGCGCACGAGGGGCCTACGAGCAGTACTTC. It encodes CASSQDGVGARGAYEQYF.

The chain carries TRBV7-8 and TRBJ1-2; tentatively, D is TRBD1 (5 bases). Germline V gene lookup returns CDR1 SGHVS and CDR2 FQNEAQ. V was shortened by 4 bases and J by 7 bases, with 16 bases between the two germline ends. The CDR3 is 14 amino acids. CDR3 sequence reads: CASSSEVGGGGYTF. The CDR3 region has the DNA TGTGCCAGCAGCTCTGAGGTGGGGGGTGGTGGCTACACCTTC. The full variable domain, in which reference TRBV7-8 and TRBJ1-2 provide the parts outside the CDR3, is GAGVSQSPRYKVAKRGQDVALRCDPISGHVSLFWYQQALGQGPEFLTYFQNEAQLDKSGLPSDRFFAERPEGSVSTLKIQRTQQEDSAVYLCASSSEVGGGGYTFGSGTRLTVV.

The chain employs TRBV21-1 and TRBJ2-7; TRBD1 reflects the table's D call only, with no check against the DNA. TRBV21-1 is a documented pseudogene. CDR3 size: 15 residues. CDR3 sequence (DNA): TGTGCCAGCAGCAAAGGCACCGGGGACACCCACGAGCAGTACTTC. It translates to CASSKGTGDTHEQYF.

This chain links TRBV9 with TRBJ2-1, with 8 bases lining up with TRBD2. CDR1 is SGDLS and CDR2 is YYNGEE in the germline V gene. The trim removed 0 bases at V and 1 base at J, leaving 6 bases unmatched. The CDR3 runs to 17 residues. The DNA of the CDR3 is TGTGCCAGCAGCGTAGCGCGGGGGACTAGGTCCTACAATGAGCAGTTCTTC. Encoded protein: CASSVARGTRSYNEQFF.